This passage covers 27 T cell receptor beta chains from one sample sequenced in a study of shared clonotypes between healthy human individuals (dated by TCRdb to 2020 to 2021). Library method: the immunoSEQ multiplex PCR assay. The source is immuneACCESS, and TCRdb retained only in-frame sequences with V and J called. Part of the clones is not carried over; for the studies checked, unresolved V genes explain less than half of this, and the remainder is unexplained. The sample table shows about 1.5 million clones, and 95% to 99% are seen once. Around 0.47% of the sample goes to the ten largest clones. The sample taken for sequencing was naive CD4+ T cells sorted from blood. Reading the label with the study, this specimen's cell subset or site is: CD45RA+ positively selected. All receptors derive from a man under 40 in good health.

This chain links TRBV7-9 with TRBJ2-1; the match to TRBD2 covers 12 bases. The ends lost 5 bases at V and 6 bases at J; junction bases unmatched: 8. Looked up from germline, CDR1 is SEHNR and CDR2 is FQNEAQ (reference sequence). The CDR3 runs 16 residues. The CDR3 nucleotides are TGTGCCAGCAGCATGCGGGGACTAGCGGGCCCCAATGAGCAGTTCTTC. Amino acids: CASSMRGLAGPNEQFF.

This clone has just one count. V gene TRBV5-1 combines with J gene TRBJ2-3, with 10 bases that match TRBD2. Germline values: CDR1 SGHRS, CDR2 YFSETQ. V was pared by 0 bases and J by 4 bases, with 5 bases of the junction left unmatched. The CDR3 runs 16 residues. The CDR3 loop reads CASSLGLAGAADTQYF. Written as DNA, the CDR3 is TGCGCCAGCAGCTTGGGGCTAGCGGGAGCTGCAGATACGCAGTATTTT.

Only one count was recorded for this clone. The genes are TRBV7-9 and TRBJ2-5; 7 nucleotides agree with TRBD2. V was clipped by 5 bases and J by 2 bases; unmatched bases: 8. This CDR3 has 15 amino acids. Germline V gene sequence: CDR1 SEHNR, CDR2 FQNEAQ (reference sequence). This chain's CDR3 is CASSIMGDYQETQYF. CDR3 bases: TGTGCCAGCAGCATCATGGGGGACTATCAAGAGACCCAGTACTTC.

The chain employs TRBV4-2 and TRBJ2-3, with 10 bases that match TRBD2. Germline CDR1 and CDR2: LGHNA and YNFKEQ. The V segment lost 0 bases and the J segment 2 bases; nucleotides outside the gene matches: 8. The CDR3 has 18 amino acids. The CDR3 spells CASSQDLLAGLYTDTQYF. The CDR3 nucleotides are TGTGCCAGCAGCCAAGATTTACTAGCGGGGCTATACACAGATACGCAGTATTTT.

This clone was recorded once. V is TRBV29-1 and J is TRBJ2-7; D is perhaps TRBD1 (6 bases). Germline CDR1 is SQVTM and CDR2 is ANQGSEA. CDR3 length: 16 residues. V lost 4 bases, J lost 2 bases, and 21 bases lay in between. As DNA, the CDR3 is TGCAGCGTTGGCAGGGGTTCCTTAGGACGGACCTACGAGCAGTACTTC. The encoded protein is CSVGRGSLGRTYEQYF.

V gene TRBV7-2 combines with J gene TRBJ2-5; 11 bases are shared with TRBD2. Trimming removed 5 bases from V and 4 bases from J; junction bases left unmatched: 3. The CDR3 extends over 14 amino acids. Germline CDR1 reads SGHTA; CDR2 reads FQGNSA. The chain's CDR3 is CASSTSGSPETQYF. The CDR3 DNA sequence: TGTGCCAGCAGCACTAGCGGGAGTCCAGAGACCCAGTACTTC.

The chain couples TRBV7-2 to TRBJ2-3; D perhaps matches TRBD2 (6 bases). The CDR3 is 15 amino acids. The V gene's germline CDR1 is SGHTA and CDR2 FQGNSA. Trimming took off 0 bases at V and 0 bases at J, with 7 bases between the two ends. CDR3 region: CASSLAGGSTDTQYF. The CDR3 DNA follows: TGTGCCAGCAGCTTAGCGGGGGGAAGCACAGATACGCAGTATTTT.

The rearrangement joins TRBV4-3 to TRBJ2-7; 9 nucleotides line up with TRBD1. Germline values: CDR1 LGHNA, CDR2 YSLEER. V lost 5 bases, J lost 4 bases, and 15 bases stayed unmatched. The CDR3 is 17 amino acids. The CDR3 DNA reads TGCGCCAGCAGCGAGAGGCTACCCGGGACAGGGAATTACGAGCAGTACTTC. Protein sequence: CASSERLPGTGNYEQYF.

With respect to this clone: Other DNA variants within this sample encode the same CDR3. The V gene is TRBV28, the J gene TRBJ1-1, with 11 bases fitting TRBD1. This CDR3 contains 14 residues. With V trimmed by 4 bases and J by 5 bases, 3 bases remained unmatched. Germline lookup yields CDR1 MDHEN and CDR2 SYDVKM. The CDR3 loop is CASSSGQGGTEAFF. DNA of the CDR3: TGTGCCAGCAGTTCGGGACAGGGGGGAACTGAAGCTTTCTTT.

A note on this clone: The sample holds other DNA sequences that translate to the same CDR3. The V and J genes are TRBV5-6 and TRBJ2-7; D could derive from TRBD1 or TRBD2 (5 bases each). Germline V lookup: CDR1 SGHDT, CDR2 YYEEEE. The CDR3 is 14 residues long. V lost 1 base, J lost 0 bases, and 8 bases lay in between. CDR3 residues: CASSLRGTSYEQYF. The DNA of the CDR3 is TGTGCCAGCAGCTTGCGAGGGACCTCCTACGAGCAGTACTTC.

This chain joins TRBV10-3 and TRBJ2-7; TRBD2 matches 7 bases. The CDR3 extends over 14 amino acids. The germline gives CDR1 ENHRY, CDR2 SYGVKD. The ends lost 8 bases at V and 0 bases at J; junction bases unmatched: 7. The DNA of the CDR3 is TGTGCCATCCTCAGCGGGGTTGGCTCCTACGAGCAGTACTTC. Protein: CAILSGVGSYEQYF.

As for this clone: The sample holds other DNA sequences that translate to the same CDR3. The chain recombines TRBV28 with TRBJ2-2, with D possibly TRBD1 on 5 matching bases. V lost 2 bases and J 6 bases, leaving 7 bases between the germline ends. This CDR3 is built from 13 residues. From germline, CDR1 is MDHEN and CDR2 SYDVKM. The CDR3 loop is CASSLAGPGELFF. The CDR3 DNA reads as TGTGCCAGCAGTTTAGCAGGGCCCGGGGAGCTGTTTTTT.

The chain's CDR3 is CAISESEGWDTQYF. DNA for the CDR3: TGTGCCATCAGTGAGTCGGAGGGCTGGGATACGCAGTATTTT. V is TRBV10-3 and J is TRBJ2-3; tentative D call: TRBD2 (6 bases). This CDR3 region has 14 residues. Per the germline V gene, CDR1 is ENHRY and CDR2 is SYGVKD. V was clipped by 0 bases and J by 6 bases, with 10 bases between them.

J is TRBJ2-7 and V is TRBV6-1; D remains unclear. Trimming took off 8 bases at V and 2 bases at J, with 16 bases between the two ends. CDR1 is MNHNS, CDR2 SASEGT, per germline. This CDR3 has 14 residues. The CDR3 sequence: CASRFDFNTYEQYF. DNA for the CDR3: TGTGCCAGCCGATTCGATTTCAATACCTACGAGCAGTACTTC.

The chain has TRBV7-2 and TRBJ2-5; D remains ambiguous. Germline values: CDR1 SGHTA, CDR2 FQGNSA. This CDR3 has 16 residues. The ends were cut back, 2 bases at V and 5 bases at J, with 18 bases in the middle. This chain's CDR3 is CASSLSLGWGLETQYF. DNA of the CDR3: TGTGCCAGCAGCTTAAGTCTAGGGTGGGGTCTTGAGACCCAGTACTTC. The full variable domain, completed using reference TRBV7-2 and TRBJ2-5, is GAGVSQSPSNKVTEKGKDVELRCDPISGHTALYWYRQSLGQGLEFLIYFQGNSAPDKSGLPSDRFSAERTGGSVSTLTIQRTQQEDSAVYLCASSLSLGWGLETQYFGPGTRLLVL.

The V and J genes are TRBV9 and TRBJ2-7; 7 nucleotides agree with TRBD2. There are 14 residues in the CDR3. Germline loops: CDR1 SGDLS, CDR2 YYNGEE. The junction had 4 bases not matched to a gene; V was cut back by 1 base and J by 3 bases. CDR3: CASSVTAGDYEQYF. The DNA of the CDR3 is TGTGCCAGCAGCGTAACGGCGGGAGACTACGAGCAGTACTTC.

The genes are TRBV4-3 and TRBJ2-7; tentative D call: TRBD1 (6 bases). V was shortened by 0 bases and J by 7 bases, with 19 bases between the two germline ends. The length of the CDR3 is 16 residues. The V gene's germline CDR1 is LGHNA and CDR2 YSLEER. CDR3 sequence reads: CASSQDPQTGVGEQYF. The CDR3 DNA follows: TGCGCCAGCAGCCAAGATCCGCAGACAGGAGTCGGGGAGCAGTACTTC.

The V call is TRBV15, the J call TRBJ2-3; D possibly corresponds to TRBD2 (5 bases). Germline V CDR1 and CDR2: LNHNV, YYDKDF (reference sequence). The CDR3 is 18 amino acids. V lost 1 base, J lost 1 base, and 18 bases lay in between. CDR3 sequence reads: CATSRVTPIALRTDTQYF. The DNA of the CDR3 is TGTGCCACCAGCAGAGTCACCCCCATAGCGCTACGCACAGATACGCAGTATTTT.

The CDR3 bases are TGTGCCAGCAGTTCCCTAGCGGGAAGGCCCATTGAGCAGTTCTTC. Its protein is CASSSLAGRPIEQFF. The chain couples TRBV27 to TRBJ2-1; 9 nucleotides line up with TRBD2. Trimming removed 4 bases from V and 9 bases from J; junction bases left unmatched: 10. The length of the CDR3 is 15 residues. CDR1 is MNHEY, CDR2 SMNVEV, per germline (reference sequence).

This chain uses TRBV18 with TRBJ2-4; D gene ambiguous. This CDR3 comprises 12 residues. The germline V and J ends were trimmed by 4 bases and 4 bases, with 5 bases remaining between them. Germline lookup yields CDR1 KGHSH and CDR2 LQKENI. The CDR3, as DNA: TGTGCCAGCTCACGAGATAAAAACATTCAGTACTTC. Protein product: CASSRDKNIQYF.

A single count supports this clone. CDR3 sequence: CASSPPGEGVGYTF. In DNA, the CDR3 is TGTGCCAGCTCACCACCAGGGGAGGGAGTCGGCTACACCTTC. The rearrangement uses TRBV18 and TRBJ1-2, with D possibly TRBD1 on 5 matching bases. Trimming pared 0 bases from V and 8 bases from J, leaving 13 bases between. CDR3 length equals 14 residues. Germline values: CDR1 KGHSH, CDR2 LQKENI.

The rearrangement joins TRBV7-8 to TRBJ2-1; D gene uncertain. Germline V lookup: CDR1 SGHVS, CDR2 FQNEAQ. The CDR3 extends over 13 amino acids. Trimming took 3 bases from V and 7 from J, leaving 10 bases between them. In DNA, the CDR3 is TGTGCCAGCAGCTTCCAGACACGGAATGAGCAGTTCTTC. It is translated as CASSFQTRNEQFF.

DNA for the CDR3: TGTGCCAGCAGCTTTTCAGGCTATGGCTACACCTTC. This sequence encodes CASSFSGYGYTF. The V call is TRBV7-2, the J call TRBJ1-2; D is uncertain. The CDR3 runs to 12 residues. V lost 3 bases and J lost 4, with 6 bases in between. CDR1 is SGHTA and CDR2 is FQGNSA in the germline V gene.

V and J are TRBV5-4 and TRBJ2-2; 9 positions agree with TRBD1. CDR1 SGHNT and CDR2 YYREEE come from the germline V gene (reference sequence). This CDR3 comprises 14 residues. Unmatched junction bases numbered 2, after V lost 4 bases and J lost 4 bases. Here the CDR3 reads CASSLDRGTGELFF. CDR3 in DNA: TGTGCCAGCAGCCTGGACAGGGGCACCGGGGAGCTGTTTTTT.

V gene TRBV4-2 combines with J gene TRBJ1-2, with 8 bases matching TRBD1. This CDR3 is built from 14 residues. Germline V gene sequence: CDR1 LGHNA, CDR2 YNFKEQ. Trimming cost V 0 bases and J 6 bases; bases outside gene matches: 3. The CDR3 is CASSQDRRGHGYTF. The CDR3 DNA reads as TGTGCCAGCAGCCAAGATCGCAGGGGGCATGGCTACACCTTC.

This rearrangement joins TRBV6-5 to TRBJ1-1; D unresolved. CDR1 is MNHEY and CDR2 is SVGAGI in the germline V gene. The CDR3 is 13 residues long. V was cut by 4 bases and J by 2 bases, with 8 bases left in between. The CDR3 loop reads CASSLGGNTEAFF. The CDR3 DNA follows: TGTGCCAGCAGTTTAGGCGGAAACACTGAAGCTTTCTTT.

The chain is built from TRBV28 and TRBJ2-5, with 7 bases aligning to TRBD1. V shed 5 bases and J 1 base; nucleotides not matched to a gene: 7. The germline V gene has CDR1 MDHEN and CDR2 SYDVKM. The CDR3 sequence is 15 residues long. This CDR3 reads CASSIHRGPQETQYF. DNA for the CDR3: TGTGCCAGCAGTATCCACAGGGGCCCCCAAGAGACCCAGTACTTC.